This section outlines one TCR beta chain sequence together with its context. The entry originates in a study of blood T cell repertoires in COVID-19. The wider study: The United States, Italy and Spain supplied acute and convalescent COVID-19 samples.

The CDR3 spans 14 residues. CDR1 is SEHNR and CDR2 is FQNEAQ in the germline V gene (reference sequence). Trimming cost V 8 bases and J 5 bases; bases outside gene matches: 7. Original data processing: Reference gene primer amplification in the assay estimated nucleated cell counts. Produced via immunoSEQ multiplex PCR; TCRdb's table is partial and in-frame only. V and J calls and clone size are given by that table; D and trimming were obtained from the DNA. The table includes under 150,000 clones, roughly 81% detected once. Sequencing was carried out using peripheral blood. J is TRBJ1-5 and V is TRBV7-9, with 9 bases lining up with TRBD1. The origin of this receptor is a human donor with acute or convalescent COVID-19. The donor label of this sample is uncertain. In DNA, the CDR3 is TGTGCCAGCTCACTAGGGACAGGGCATCAGCCCCAGCATTTT. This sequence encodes CASSLGTGHQPQHF.